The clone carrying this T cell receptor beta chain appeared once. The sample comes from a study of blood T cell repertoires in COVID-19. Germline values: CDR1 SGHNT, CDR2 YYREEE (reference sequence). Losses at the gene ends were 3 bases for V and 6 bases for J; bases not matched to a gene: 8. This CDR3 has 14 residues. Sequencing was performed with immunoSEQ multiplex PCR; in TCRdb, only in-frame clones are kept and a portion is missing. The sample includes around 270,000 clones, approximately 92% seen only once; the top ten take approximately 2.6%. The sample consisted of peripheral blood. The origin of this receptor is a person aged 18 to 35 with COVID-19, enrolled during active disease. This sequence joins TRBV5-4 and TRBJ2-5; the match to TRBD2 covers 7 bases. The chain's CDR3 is CASSSPGGMKTQYF. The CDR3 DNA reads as TGTGCCAGCAGCTCCCCCGGGGGGATGAAGACCCAGTACTTC.